The clone carrying this TCR beta chain occurred a few times. The antigen remains unidentified. The sample comes from a study of identical twins. General study findings and limits: Researchers reported excess low generation probability among twin-shared out-of-frame alpha sequences. Compared with models, monozygotic twins showed more out-of-frame TCR alpha sharing.

MiXCR was run by TCRdb on the 5' RACE reads, yielding one entry per CDR3 protein. The top ten hold 1.5% to 2% of the sample, which has approximately 670,000 distinct CDR3 sequences, 5.5% to 6.5% seen once. This CDR3 is 12 amino acids long. Germline V gene sequence: CDR1 SGHRS, CDR2 YFSETQ. V gave up 7 bases and J gave up 8 bases; unmatched junction bases: 3. The chain carries TRBV5-1 and TRBJ1-6, with 7 bases fitting TRBD1. This clonotype was sampled from a man aged 18 to 29 in good health. The sample was naive T cells sorted from blood. This chain's CDR3 is CASAQGDSPLHF. In nucleotides, the CDR3 is TGCGCCAGCGCCCAGGGGGATTCACCCCTCCACTTT.